Included here is one T cell receptor (beta chain) sequence, with context. Its antigen remains unidentified. The sample comes from a study of CD8+CD57+ T cells in acquired aplastic anemia. Overall study: Isolated CD4+ and CD8+ cells, once sorted, yielded DNA averaging approximately 3 ug. CD4+ cell libraries from healthy donors averaged about 10.8 million reads. Study results and limitations: Overlap between patients and controls comprised roughly 28 CD8+ CDR3 sequences.

The CDR3 has 15 amino acids. The V segment lost 0 bases and the J segment 6 bases; nucleotides outside the gene matches: 7. Per germline, CDR1 LNHNV and CDR2 YYDKDF (reference sequence). Genomic DNA was employed as the template in profiling TCR beta VDJ and CDR3. TCRdb used MiXCR to reprocess the reads, holding one entry per CDR3 protein. The sample records a few hundred thousand distinct CDR3 sequences, 34% being singletons. Sequencing was carried out using sorted CD4+, CD8+, or CD8+CD57+ T cells (not recorded which) from PBMCs. J is TRBJ2-7 and V is TRBV15; TRBD2 matches at 8 bases. The TCR was taken from a human donor in good health, serving as a control. The CDR3 spells CATSRDGGRSGEQYF. CDR3 bases: TGTGCCACCAGCAGAGATGGCGGGAGGTCTGGCGAGCAGTACTTC. The entire variable domain, with the rest obtained from reference TRBV15 and TRBJ2-7, is as follows: DAMVIQNPRYQVTQFGKPVTLSCSQTLNHNVMYWYQQKSSQAPKLLFHYYDKDFNNEADTPDNFQSRRPNTSFCFLDIRSPGLGDTAMYLCATSRDGGRSGEQYFGPGTRLTVT.